This T cell receptor (beta chain) was captured in a study of shared clonotypes between healthy human individuals. Losses at the gene ends were 1 base for V and 2 bases for J; bases not matched to a gene: 8. Germline V CDR1 and CDR2: KGHSH, LQKENI. CDR3 length equals 17 residues. Naive CD8 cells, CD45RO-negative and positively selected for CCR7, excluded terminally differentiated effector memory CD45RA+ cells. The data were produced by immunoSEQ multiplex PCR, yet TCRdb's version contains in-frame clones alone and is incomplete. The table records 550,000 to 750,000 clones, about 95% of them present only once.

Material for sequencing was naive CD8+ T cells sorted from blood. The sequence was collected from a woman aged 25 to 39 in good health. J is TRBJ2-5 and V is TRBV18; 9 nucleotides align to TRBD1. CDR3 coding DNA: TGTGCCAGCTCACCACAGGACAGGGGAGGGATACAAGAGACCCAGTACTTC. It yields the protein CASSPQDRGGIQETQYF. Based on the CDR3 plus reference TRBV18 and TRBJ2-5, the full variable domain is NAGVMQNPRHLVRRRGQEARLRCSPMKGHSHVYWYRQLPEEGLKFMVYLQKENIIDESGMPKERFSAEFPKEGPSILRIQQVVRGDSAAYFCASSPQDRGGIQETQYFGPGTRLLVL.